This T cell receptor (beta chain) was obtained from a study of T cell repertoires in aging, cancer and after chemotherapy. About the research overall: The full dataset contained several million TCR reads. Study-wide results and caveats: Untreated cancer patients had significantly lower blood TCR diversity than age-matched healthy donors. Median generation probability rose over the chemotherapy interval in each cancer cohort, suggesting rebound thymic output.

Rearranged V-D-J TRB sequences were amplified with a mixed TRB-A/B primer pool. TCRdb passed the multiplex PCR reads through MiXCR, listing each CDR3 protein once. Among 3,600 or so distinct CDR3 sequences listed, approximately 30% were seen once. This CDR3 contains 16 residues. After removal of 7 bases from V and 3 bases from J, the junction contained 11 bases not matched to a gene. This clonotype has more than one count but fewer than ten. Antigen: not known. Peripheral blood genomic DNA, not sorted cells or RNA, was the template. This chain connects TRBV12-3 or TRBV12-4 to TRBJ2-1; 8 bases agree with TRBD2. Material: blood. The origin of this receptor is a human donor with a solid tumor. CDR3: CASTNGAGAVYNEQFF. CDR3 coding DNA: TGTGCCAGCACAAATGGAGCGGGAGCGGTCTACAATGAGCAGTTCTTC.